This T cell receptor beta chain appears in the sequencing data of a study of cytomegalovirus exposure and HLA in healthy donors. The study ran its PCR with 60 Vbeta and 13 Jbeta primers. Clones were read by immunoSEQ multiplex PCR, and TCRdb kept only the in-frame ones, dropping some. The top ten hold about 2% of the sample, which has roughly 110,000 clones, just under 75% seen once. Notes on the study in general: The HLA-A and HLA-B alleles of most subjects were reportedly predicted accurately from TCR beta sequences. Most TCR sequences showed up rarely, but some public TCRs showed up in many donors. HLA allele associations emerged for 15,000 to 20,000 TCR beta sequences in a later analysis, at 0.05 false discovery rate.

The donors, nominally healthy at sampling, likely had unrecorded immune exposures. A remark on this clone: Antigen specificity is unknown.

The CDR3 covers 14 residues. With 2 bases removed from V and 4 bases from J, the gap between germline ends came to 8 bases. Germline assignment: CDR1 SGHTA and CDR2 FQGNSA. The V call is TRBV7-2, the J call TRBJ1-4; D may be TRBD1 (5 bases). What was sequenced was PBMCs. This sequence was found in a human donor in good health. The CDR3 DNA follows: TGTGCCAGCAGCTTACCAGGGATTAATGAAAAACTGTTTTTT. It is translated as CASSLPGINEKLFF.